A single T cell receptor (beta chain) is shown here with its context. Its target is unknown. This record comes from a study of cytomegalovirus exposure and HLA in healthy donors. The PCR had 60 Vbeta and 13 Jbeta primers. Authors' data handling: A follow-up analysis tallied tens of millions of unique TCR beta chains, 8.5 million to 14 million shared. TCRdb's copy holds only in-frame clones and misses some; the assay was immunoSEQ multiplex PCR. V, J and clone size were drawn from that table, and D and trimming were deduced from the DNA. The sample has roughly 100,000 clones; around 70% are singletons. The ends lost 5 bases at V and 4 bases at J; junction bases unmatched: 6. The CDR3 sequence is 14 residues long. CDR1 is SGHTA and CDR2 is FQGNSA in the germline V gene. The study's findings and limits: Available immune exposure information covered CMV serostatus only. In a later analysis, most CMV-associated TCR beta chains appeared HLA-restricted.

The chain uses TRBV7-2 and TRBJ1-2, with TRBD1 matching 8 bases. This clonotype was obtained from a boy aged 5 to 17 in good health and CMV-seronegative. Material for sequencing was PBMCs. CDR3 DNA: TGTGCCAGCAGCGCCCGACAGGGGACCTATGGCTACACCTTC. It codes for CASSARQGTYGYTF.